These 32 T cell receptor beta chains share one sample of origin, sequenced in a study of CD8 T cells in Susac syndrome. Roughly 0.45 to 1 ug RNA was reverse transcribed with random hexamers. TCRdb processed the immunoSEQ multiplex PCR reads anew with MiXCR; each CDR3 protein has one entry. This sample has some 300,000 distinct CDR3 sequences; 70% to 90% occur once, and the top ten carry approximately 0.18%. What was sequenced was CD8+ T cells from PBMCs. These receptors came from a human donor with multiple sclerosis.

The rearrangement uses TRBV5-1 and TRBJ2-3; 10 nucleotides line up with TRBD2. Germline CDR1 is SGHRS and CDR2 is YFSETQ. V gave up 7 bases and J gave up 3 bases; unmatched junction bases: 5. The CDR3 has 14 amino acids. The CDR3 reads CASFPSGSTDTQYF. The CDR3 DNA reads as TGCGCCAGCTTTCCTAGCGGGAGTACAGATACGCAGTATTTT. Supplemented by reference TRBV5-1 and TRBJ2-3, the full variable domain reads KAGVTQTPRYLIKTRGQQVTLSCSPISGHRSVSWYQQTPGQGLQFLFEYFSETQRNKGNFPGRFSGRQFSNSRSEMNVSTLELGDSALYLCASFPSGSTDTQYFGPGTRLTVL.

This clonotype was seen only a few times. The chain links TRBV29-1 to TRBJ2-1; D tentatively reads TRBD1 or TRBD2 (6 bases each). CDR1 and CDR2 from the germline V gene are SQVTM and ANQGSEA. The V and J ends lost 3 bases and 8 bases respectively, with 8 bases between them. This CDR3 region has 11 residues. For the CDR3, the DNA is TGCAGCGTTGACGGGGGCCATGAGCAGTTCTTC. Its translation: CSVDGGHEQFF.

This sequence joins TRBV7-3 and TRBJ2-3, with D unclear. The CDR3 has 14 residues. Germline V CDR1 and CDR2: SGHTA, FQGTGA. Between the trimmed V and J ends, which lost 2 bases and 4 bases, there was a span of 10 bases. The CDR3 bases are TGTGCCAGCAGCTTAGGGCCCTACGCAGATACGCAGTATTTT. It yields the protein CASSLGPYADTQYF.

The chain recombines TRBV10-3 with TRBJ2-5; 11 nucleotides align to TRBD2. With V trimmed by 3 bases and J by 5 bases, 5 bases remained unmatched. The CDR3 totals 15 residues. CDR1 and CDR2 (germline): ENHRY, SYGVKD. The CDR3 coding sequence is TGTGCCATCAGTGAAACGACTAGCGGGGCGGAGACCCAGTACTTC. Amino acids: CAISETTSGAETQYF.

The chain has TRBV19 and TRBJ2-3; 13 bases map to TRBD2. The CDR3 covers 20 residues. Germline V gene sequence: CDR1 LNHDA, CDR2 SQIVND (reference sequence). V gave up 3 bases and J gave up 0 bases; unmatched junction bases: 12. The CDR3 sequence is CASSIPGLAGNLLSTDTQYF. CDR3 coding DNA: TGTGCCAGTAGTATCCCGGGACTAGCGGGGAACTTACTTAGCACAGATACGCAGTATTTT.

The chain combines TRBV15 with TRBJ1-4; 8 nucleotides match TRBD1. V shed 0 bases and J 5 bases; nucleotides not matched to a gene: 5. Germline assignment: CDR1 LNHNV and CDR2 YYDKDF (reference sequence). This CDR3 comprises 16 residues. The CDR3 spells CATSRDLGTGNEKLFF. CDR3 sequence (DNA): TGTGCCACCAGCAGAGATCTGGGGACAGGCAATGAAAAACTGTTTTTT.

This clonotype has just one count. The chain combines TRBV4-2 with TRBJ2-7; 10 bases agree with TRBD1. The CDR3 runs 16 residues. From germline, CDR1 is LGHNA and CDR2 YNFKEQ. The V and J ends lost 0 bases and 5 bases, in that order; junction bases with no gene match: 7. The CDR3 DNA reads TGTGCCAGCAGCCAAGAGCCGGGACAGGGGTACGACGAGCAGTACTTC. Translated: CASSQEPGQGYDEQYF.

This clonotype has only one observation. This chain uses TRBV12-3 or TRBV12-4 with TRBJ1-5; 8 bases align to TRBD1. This CDR3 comprises 13 residues. The ends lost 5 bases at V and 6 bases at J; junction bases unmatched: 3. In nucleotides, the CDR3 is TGTGCCAGCAGTGGGACAGGTGTTCAGCCCCAGCATTTT. It codes for CASSGTGVQPQHF.

The chain recombines TRBV7-8 with TRBJ2-3; D remains unclear. Germline CDR1 is SGHVS and CDR2 is FQNEAQ. V shed 0 bases and J shed 3 bases, with 10 bases lying between them. The CDR3 consists of 15 residues. DNA for the CDR3: TGTGCCAGCAGCTTAGCGGCAGTGATAACAGATACGCAGTATTTT. Translating gives CASSLAAVITDTQYF.

V usage is TRBV4-3 and J usage is TRBJ2-5; D unresolved. The CDR3 runs 16 residues. With 0 bases removed from V and 2 bases from J, the gap between germline ends came to 13 bases. CDR1 LGHNA and CDR2 YSLEER come from the germline V gene. CDR3: CASSQDGRGTQETQYF. The CDR3 region has the DNA TGCGCCAGCAGCCAAGATGGGCGAGGAACACAAGAGACCCAGTACTTC.

This rearrangement joins TRBV6-5 to TRBJ2-7; D gene uncertain. CDR1 and CDR2 from the germline V gene are MNHEY and SVGAGI. The CDR3 runs 14 residues. The V end was cut by 3 bases, the J end by 6 bases, with 15 bases between. The DNA of the CDR3 is TGTGCCAGCAGTTATAGTCAGATGGCCTTCGAGCAGTACTTC. Translating gives CASSYSQMAFEQYF.

The CDR3 protein is CASNPGRSREQYF. Written as DNA, the CDR3 is TGCGCCAGCAACCCCGGTCGCTCCCGCGAGCAGTACTTC. The rearrangement joins TRBV10-2 to TRBJ2-7; D call uncertain. CDR3 length equals 13 residues. Trimming shortened V by 7 bases and J by 6 bases, and 16 bases separated the two germline ends. Germline V CDR1 and CDR2: WSHSY, SAAADI.

CDR3 sequence (DNA): TGCAGTGCTACGACAGGGGTGACCTACGAGCAGTACTTC. It specifies CSATTGVTYEQYF. The chain couples TRBV20-1 to TRBJ2-7; TRBD1 aligns across 8 bases. Germline CDR1 and CDR2: DFQATT and SNEGSKA (reference sequence). The length of the CDR3 is 13 residues. The V segment lost 4 bases and the J segment 2 bases; nucleotides outside the gene matches: 4.

The chain uses TRBV30 and TRBJ2-3; D gene unclear. CDR3 length: 15 residues. Deletions cut 0 bases from V and 2 bases from J, with 12 bases between. Germline V gene lookup returns CDR1 GTSNPN and CDR2 SVGIG (reference sequence). DNA of the CDR3: TGTGCCTGGAGTGTACGTCAACAATTCACAGATACGCAGTATTTT. Translation: CAWSVRQQFTDTQYF.

CDR3 protein: CASSTPGWTSSYEQYF. CDR3 coding DNA: TGTGCCAGCAGTACCCCTGGATGGACGAGCTCCTACGAGCAGTACTTC. This rearrangement joins TRBV6-2 or TRBV6-3 to TRBJ2-7; D not certain. V was shortened by 5 bases and J by 0 bases, with 17 bases between the two germline ends. The CDR3 sequence is 16 residues long. Germline V CDR1 and CDR2: MNHEY, SVGEGT.

The rearrangement uses TRBV12-3 or TRBV12-4 and TRBJ2-5; TRBD2 agrees at 8 bases. The ends lost 5 bases at V and 5 bases at J; junction bases unmatched: 7. The CDR3 totals 14 residues. Here the CDR3 DNA reads TGTGCCAGCAGTGAGGACGGGAGGGGGGAGACCCAGTACTTC. Protein product: CASSEDGRGETQYF.

This chain uses TRBV9 with TRBJ2-7; 10 bases align to TRBD2. Germline CDR1 SGDLS, CDR2 YYNGEE. J gave up 2 bases and V 0 bases, and 5 bases lay outside the gene matches. There are 16 residues in the CDR3. The CDR3 reads CASSVGGLATAYEQYF. Here the CDR3 DNA reads TGTGCCAGCAGCGTAGGGGGACTAGCGACCGCCTACGAGCAGTACTTC.

The genes are TRBV9 and TRBJ2-5; tentatively, D is TRBD1 or TRBD2 (6 bases each). The V gene lost 6 bases and the J gene lost 2 bases, with 17 bases spanning the gap. The CDR3 sequence is 15 residues long. Germline V gene sequence: CDR1 SGDLS, CDR2 YYNGEE. This CDR3 is CASTLGGDGQETQYF. In nucleotides, the CDR3 is TGTGCCAGCACCCTGGGGGGCGACGGACAAGAGACCCAGTACTTC.

This clonotype was recorded only once. Compared with germline, one end of the junction differs, possibly owing to a read error. V usage is TRBV7-9 and J usage is TRBJ2-1, with a weak D call TRBD2 (6 bases). The CDR3 loop spans 11 amino acids. Germline V gene data show CDR1 as SEHNR and CDR2 as FQNEAQ (reference sequence). This CDR3 is CASSFTGTEVF. DNA for the CDR3: TGTGCCAGCAGCTTTACCGGGACTGAGGTCTTC.

This sequence joins TRBV4-3 and TRBJ2-3; possibly TRBD2 for D (6 bases). Germline V gene data show CDR1 as LGHNA and CDR2 as YSLEER. V lost 4 bases to trimming and J lost 2 bases, with 13 bases between them. The CDR3 length is 15 residues. CDR3 coding DNA: TGCGCCAGCAGCCCAAGGGAGCGGGTCACAGATACGCAGTATTTT. This sequence encodes CASSPRERVTDTQYF.

The J gene is TRBJ2-1, the V gene TRBV4-3, with 9 bases identical to TRBD1. The CDR3 loop spans 16 amino acids. Germline V CDR1 and CDR2: LGHNA, YSLEER. V lost 0 bases and J lost 4; bases outside the gene matches: 4. The CDR3 region is CASSQEEGTGYNEQFF. CDR3 nucleotide sequence: TGCGCCAGCAGCCAAGAAGAGGGGACAGGGTACAATGAGCAGTTCTTC.

The V and J genes are TRBV7-9 and TRBJ2-7; perhaps TRBD2 as D (6 bases). The germline CDR1 and CDR2 sequences are SEHNR and FQNEAQ (reference sequence). V shed 0 bases and J shed 3 bases, with 15 bases lying between them. The CDR3 extends over 16 amino acids. The chain's CDR3 is CASSLAQGGLDYEQYF. The CDR3 nucleotides read TGTGCCAGCAGCTTAGCGCAGGGAGGACTTGACTACGAGCAGTACTTC.

The gene calls are TRBV9 and TRBJ2-3; D is unclear. The CDR3 contains 15 residues. Germline CDR1 and CDR2: SGDLS and YYNGEE. The ends were cut back, 0 bases at V and 3 bases at J, with 11 bases in the middle. The CDR3: CASSVDGGFTDTQYF. The CDR3 coding sequence is TGTGCCAGCAGCGTAGATGGCGGTTTTACAGATACGCAGTATTTT.

In this sample, this clonotype turned up once. This chain uses TRBV27 with TRBJ2-1, with D possibly being TRBD2 (7 bases). This CDR3 region has 15 residues. V lost 6 bases and J 11 bases, leaving 23 bases between the germline ends. Germline V CDR1 and CDR2: MNHEY, SMNVEV (reference sequence). CDR3 nucleotide sequence: TGTGCCAGCAGCGCTGGGGGGGGCCACCCCCCCAAGCAGTTCTTC. Its protein product is CASSAGGGHPPKQFF.

This clonotype is a singleton in its sample. V is TRBV12-3 or TRBV12-4 and J is TRBJ2-5, with 10 positions matching TRBD1. V lost 6 bases, J lost 4 bases, and 8 bases stayed unmatched. This CDR3 region has 15 residues. CDR3 DNA: TGTGCCAGCAGCCCCCGACAGGGGGCGGGAGAGACCCAGTACTTC. It translates to CASSPRQGAGETQYF.

The V gene is TRBV5-4, the J gene TRBJ2-2; D is unclear. Trimming removed 0 bases from V and 0 bases from J, with 12 bases in between. The CDR3 spans 17 residues. Germline V gives CDR1 SGHNT, CDR2 YYREEE (reference sequence). The CDR3 region has the DNA TGTGCCAGCAGCTTGGATTGGCTCTCTACGAACACCGGGGAGCTGTTTTTT. Its protein product is CASSLDWLSTNTGELFF.

This sequence joins TRBV30 and TRBJ2-7, with 9 positions matching TRBD1. There are 14 residues in the CDR3. V lost 4 bases, J lost 1 base, and 5 bases stayed unmatched. Germline V gene sequence: CDR1 GTSNPN, CDR2 SVGIG (reference sequence). CDR3 bases: TGTGCCTGGAATGGACAGGGGTTTTCCTACGAGCAGTACTTC. As protein: CAWNGQGFSYEQYF. The whole variable domain, remainder taken from reference TRBV30 and TRBJ2-7, is SQTIHQWPATLVQPVGSPLSLECTVEGTSNPNLYWYRQAAGRGLQLLFYSVGIGQISSEVPQNLSASRPQDRQFILSSKKLLLSDSGFYLCAWNGQGFSYEQYFGPGTRLTVT.

The chain recombines TRBV4-1 with TRBJ2-1; 12 bases map to TRBD1. J was trimmed by 7 bases and V by 1 base; bases with no gene match: 5. The CDR3 runs 16 residues. CDR1 is MGHRA and CDR2 is YSYEKL in the germline V gene. Here the CDR3 reads CASSQAGTGGFNEQFF. CDR3 sequence (DNA): TGCGCCAGCAGCCAAGCCGGGACAGGGGGCTTTAATGAGCAGTTCTTC.

J is TRBJ2-1 and V is TRBV28; tentatively, D is TRBD1 (6 bases). The length of the CDR3 is 16 residues. V gave up 3 bases and J gave up 4 bases, with 16 bases separating them. From germline, CDR1 is MDHEN and CDR2 SYDVKM. CDR3 amino acids: CASSFEGQGHYNEQFF. The CDR3 DNA follows: TGTGCCAGCAGTTTCGAAGGGCAGGGACATTACAATGAGCAGTTCTTC.

Here the CDR3 reads CASSPPGTWTEAFF. CDR3 bases: TGTGCCAGCAGCCCCCCCGGGACCTGGACTGAAGCTTTCTTT. The chain joins TRBV27 to TRBJ1-1, with D perhaps TRBD1 (5 bases). Germline V gives CDR1 MNHEY, CDR2 SMNVEV (reference sequence). The CDR3 is made up of 14 amino acids. Trimming cost V 6 bases and J 5 bases, with 16 bases left between them.

The chain joins TRBV27 to TRBJ1-5; TRBD1 agrees at 8 bases. Germline V gives CDR1 MNHEY, CDR2 SMNVEV (reference sequence). V gave up 4 bases and J gave up 7 bases; unmatched junction bases: 12. This CDR3 is 16 amino acids long. CDR3 in DNA: TGTGCCAGCAGTTCCACCCCTCAGGGGGCAGGGCAGCCCCAGCATTTT. Its translation: CASSSTPQGAGQPQHF.

This chain links TRBV12-3 or TRBV12-4 with TRBJ2-7; 12 bases fit TRBD2. Losses at the gene ends were 6 bases for V and 3 bases for J; bases not matched to a gene: 12. This CDR3 spans 17 amino acids. As DNA, the CDR3 is TGTGCCAGCAGCTCCCTAGCGGGAGGGCCCTCCAACTACGAGCAGTACTTC. As protein: CASSSLAGGPSNYEQYF.